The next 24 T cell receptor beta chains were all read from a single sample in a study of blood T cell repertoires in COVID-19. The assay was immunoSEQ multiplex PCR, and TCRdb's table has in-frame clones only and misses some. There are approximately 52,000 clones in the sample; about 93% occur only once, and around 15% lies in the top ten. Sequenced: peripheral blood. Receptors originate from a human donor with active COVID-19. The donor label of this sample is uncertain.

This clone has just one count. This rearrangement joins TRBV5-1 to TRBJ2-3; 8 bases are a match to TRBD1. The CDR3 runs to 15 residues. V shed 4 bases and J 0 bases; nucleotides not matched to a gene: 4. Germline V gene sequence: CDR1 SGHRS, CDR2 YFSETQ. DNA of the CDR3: TGCGCCAGCAGCGTCCGGACAGGGAGCACAGATACGCAGTATTTT. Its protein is CASSVRTGSTDTQYF.

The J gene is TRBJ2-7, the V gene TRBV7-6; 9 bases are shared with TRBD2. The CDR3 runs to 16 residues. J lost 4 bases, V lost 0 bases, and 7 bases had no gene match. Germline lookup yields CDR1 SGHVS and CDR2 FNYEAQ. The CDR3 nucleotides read TGTGCCAGCAGCTTAGCTCCTAGCGGGGCACCTTACGAGCAGTACGTC. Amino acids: CASSLAPSGAPYEQYV.

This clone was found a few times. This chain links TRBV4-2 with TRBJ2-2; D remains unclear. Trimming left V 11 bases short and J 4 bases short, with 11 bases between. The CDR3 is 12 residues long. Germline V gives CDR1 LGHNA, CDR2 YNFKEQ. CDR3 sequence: CASRVGTGELFF. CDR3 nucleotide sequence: TGTGCCTCCCGGGTGGGCACCGGGGAGCTGTTTTTT.

CDR3 in DNA: TGTGCCAGCAGACAAAGACTAGGGACTAGCGGGGACCAAGAGACCCAGTACTTC. This gives the protein CASRQRLGTSGDQETQYF. The chain employs TRBV27 and TRBJ2-5; 13 nucleotides agree with TRBD2. The CDR3 has 18 amino acids. The germline CDR1 and CDR2 sequences are MNHEY and SMNVEV (reference sequence). The J segment lost 0 bases and the V segment lost 6 bases, leaving 10 bases of the junction unmatched.

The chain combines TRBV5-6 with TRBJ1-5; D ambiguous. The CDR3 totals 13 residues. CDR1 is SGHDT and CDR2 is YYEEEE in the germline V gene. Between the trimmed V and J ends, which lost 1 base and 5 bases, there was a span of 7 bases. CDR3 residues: CASSLYSDQPQHF. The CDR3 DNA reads TGTGCCAGCAGCTTGTACTCGGATCAGCCCCAGCATTTT.

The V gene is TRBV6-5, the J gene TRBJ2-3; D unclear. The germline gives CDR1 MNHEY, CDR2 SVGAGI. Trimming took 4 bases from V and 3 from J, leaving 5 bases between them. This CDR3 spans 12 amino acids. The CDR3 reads CASSSTTDTQYF. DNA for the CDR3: TGTGCCAGCAGTTCCACTACAGATACGCAGTATTTT.

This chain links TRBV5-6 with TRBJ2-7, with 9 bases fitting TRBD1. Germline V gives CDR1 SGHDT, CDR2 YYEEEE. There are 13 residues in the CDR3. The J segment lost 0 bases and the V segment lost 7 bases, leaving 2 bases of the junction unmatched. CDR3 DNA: TGTGCCAGCGGACAGGGGACCTCCTACGAGCAGTACGTC. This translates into CASGQGTSYEQYV.

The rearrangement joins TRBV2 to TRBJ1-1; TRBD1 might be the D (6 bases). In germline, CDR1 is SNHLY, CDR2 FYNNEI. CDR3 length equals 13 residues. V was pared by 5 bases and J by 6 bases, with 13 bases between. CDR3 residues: CASSRGNYAEAFF. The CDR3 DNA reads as TGTGCCAGCAGTAGGGGGAATTACGCTGAAGCTTTCTTT. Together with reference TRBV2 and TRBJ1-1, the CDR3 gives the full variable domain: EPEVTQTPSHQVTQMGQEVILRCVPISNHLYFYWYRQILGQKVEFLVSFYNNEISEKSEIFDDQFSVERPDGSNFTLKIRSTKLEDSAMYFCASSRGNYAEAFFGQGTRLTVV.

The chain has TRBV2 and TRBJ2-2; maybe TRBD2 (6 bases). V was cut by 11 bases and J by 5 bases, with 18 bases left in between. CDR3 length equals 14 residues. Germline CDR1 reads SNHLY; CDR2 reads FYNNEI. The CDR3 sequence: CASRELAGTGELFF. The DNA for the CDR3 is TGTGCCTCCAGGGAACTAGCAGGGACCGGGGAGCTGTTTTTT. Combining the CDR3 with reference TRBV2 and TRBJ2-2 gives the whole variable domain EPEVTQTPSHQVTQMGQEVILRCVPISNHLYFYWYRQILGQKVEFLVSFYNNEISEKSEIFDDQFSVERPDGSNFTLKIRSTKLEDSAMYFCASRELAGTGELFFGEGSRLTVL.

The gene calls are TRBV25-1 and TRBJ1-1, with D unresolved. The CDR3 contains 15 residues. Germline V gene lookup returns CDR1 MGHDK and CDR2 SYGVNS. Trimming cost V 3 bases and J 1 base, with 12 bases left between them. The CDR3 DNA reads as TGTGCCAGCAGTGACCACCCGACACCGAACACTGAAGCTTTCTTT. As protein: CASSDHPTPNTEAFF. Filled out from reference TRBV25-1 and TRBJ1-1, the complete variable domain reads EADIYQTPRYLVIGTGKKITLECSQTMGHDKMYWYQQDPGMELHLIHYSYGVNSTEKGDLSSESTVSRIRTEHFPLTLESARPSHTSQYLCASSDHPTPNTEAFFGQGTRLTVV.

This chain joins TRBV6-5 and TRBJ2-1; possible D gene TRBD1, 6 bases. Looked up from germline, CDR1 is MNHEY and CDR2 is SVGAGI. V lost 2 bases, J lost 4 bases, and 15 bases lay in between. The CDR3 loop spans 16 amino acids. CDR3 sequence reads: CASSYDRFRSYNEQFF. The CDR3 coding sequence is TGTGCCAGCAGTTACGACAGGTTTAGATCATACAATGAGCAGTTCTTC.

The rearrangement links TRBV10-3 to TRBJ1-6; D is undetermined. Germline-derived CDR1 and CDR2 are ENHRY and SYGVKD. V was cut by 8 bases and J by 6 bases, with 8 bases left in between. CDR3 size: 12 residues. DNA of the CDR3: TGTGCCATCGGGCGGGGTAATTCACCCCTCCACTTT. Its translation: CAIGRGNSPLHF.

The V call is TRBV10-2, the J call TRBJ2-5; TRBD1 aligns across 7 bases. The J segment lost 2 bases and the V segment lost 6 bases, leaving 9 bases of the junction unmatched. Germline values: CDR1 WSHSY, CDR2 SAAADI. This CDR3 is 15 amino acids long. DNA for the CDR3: TGCGCCAGCAGATTAAAGACAGGGAAACAAGAGACCCAGTACTTC. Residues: CASRLKTGKQETQYF.

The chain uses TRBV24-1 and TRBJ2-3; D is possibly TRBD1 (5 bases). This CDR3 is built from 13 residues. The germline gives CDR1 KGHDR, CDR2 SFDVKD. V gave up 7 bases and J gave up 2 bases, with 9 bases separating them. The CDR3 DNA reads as TGTGCCACCAGGGACACACTCACAGATACGCAGTATTTT. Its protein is CATRDTLTDTQYF.

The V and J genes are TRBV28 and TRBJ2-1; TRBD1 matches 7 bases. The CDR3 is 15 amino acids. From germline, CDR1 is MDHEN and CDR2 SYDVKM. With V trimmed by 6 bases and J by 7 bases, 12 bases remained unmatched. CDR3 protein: CASRAGGTPPNEQFF. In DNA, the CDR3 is TGTGCCAGCAGGGCAGGGGGTACCCCACCGAATGAGCAGTTCTTC.

The CDR3 region has the DNA TGTGCCAGCAGTTTCCAGGGGGCCCCGTCGCAGTACTTC. Translation gives CASSFQGAPSQYF. The chain has TRBV28 and TRBJ2-7; 8 bases align to TRBD1. This CDR3 is built from 13 residues. Trimming at V came to 3 bases and at J to 9 bases, leaving 7 bases not matched to a gene. CDR1 and CDR2 from the germline V gene are MDHEN and SYDVKM.

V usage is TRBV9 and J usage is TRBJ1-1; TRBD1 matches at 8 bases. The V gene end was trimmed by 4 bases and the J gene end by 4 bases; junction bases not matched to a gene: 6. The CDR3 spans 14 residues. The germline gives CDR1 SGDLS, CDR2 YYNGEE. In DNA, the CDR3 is TGTGCCAGCAGCCCGAGGACAGGGACCACTGAAGCTTTCTTT. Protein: CASSPRTGTTEAFF.

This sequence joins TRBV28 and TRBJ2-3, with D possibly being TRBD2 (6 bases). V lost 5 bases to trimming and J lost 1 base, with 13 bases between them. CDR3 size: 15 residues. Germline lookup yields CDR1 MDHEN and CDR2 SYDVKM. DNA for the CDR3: TGTGCCAGCAGTCTCCAGCGGGCAGGCACAGATACGCAGTATTTT. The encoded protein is CASSLQRAGTDTQYF.

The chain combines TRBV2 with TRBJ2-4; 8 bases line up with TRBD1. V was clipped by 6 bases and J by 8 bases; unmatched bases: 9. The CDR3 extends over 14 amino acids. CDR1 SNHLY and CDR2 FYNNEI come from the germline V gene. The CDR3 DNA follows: TGTGCCAGCAGGATGCCGGGACAGGTAGACATTCAGTACTTC. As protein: CASRMPGQVDIQYF.

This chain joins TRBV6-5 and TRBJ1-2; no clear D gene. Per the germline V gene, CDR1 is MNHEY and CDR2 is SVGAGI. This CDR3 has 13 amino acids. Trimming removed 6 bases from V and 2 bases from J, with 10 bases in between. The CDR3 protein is CASSQEPNYGYTF. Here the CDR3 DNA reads TGTGCCAGCAGCCAGGAACCCAACTATGGCTACACCTTC.

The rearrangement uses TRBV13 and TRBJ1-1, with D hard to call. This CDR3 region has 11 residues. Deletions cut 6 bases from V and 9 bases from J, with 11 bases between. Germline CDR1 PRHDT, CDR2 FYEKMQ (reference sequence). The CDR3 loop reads CASRHGLKAFF. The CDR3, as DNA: TGTGCCAGCAGACATGGTCTTAAAGCTTTCTTT.

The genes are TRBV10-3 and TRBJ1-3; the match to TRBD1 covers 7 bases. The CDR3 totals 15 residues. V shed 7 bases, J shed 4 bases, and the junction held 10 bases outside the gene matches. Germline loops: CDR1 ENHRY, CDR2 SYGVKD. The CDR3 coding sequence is TGTGCCATCACCTCAGAGGGACAGCCGGGAAACACCATATATTTT. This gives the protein CAITSEGQPGNTIYF.

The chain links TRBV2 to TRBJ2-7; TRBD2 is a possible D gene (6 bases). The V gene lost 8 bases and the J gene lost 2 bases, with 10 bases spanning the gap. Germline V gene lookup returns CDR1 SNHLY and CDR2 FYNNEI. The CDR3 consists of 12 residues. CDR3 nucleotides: TGTGCCAGCGGGACTTATACCTACGAGCAGTACGTC. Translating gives CASGTYTYEQYV.

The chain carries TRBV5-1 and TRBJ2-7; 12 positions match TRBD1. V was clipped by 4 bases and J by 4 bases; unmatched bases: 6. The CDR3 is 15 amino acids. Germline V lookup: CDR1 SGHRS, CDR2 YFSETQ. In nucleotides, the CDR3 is TGCGCCAGCAGCCCGGGACAGGGGGCGGGATACGAGCAGTACGTC. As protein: CASSPGQGAGYEQYV.